The 30 T cell receptor beta chains in this list originate from one sample, sequenced in a study of long-term antiretroviral therapy in people with HIV. Sequencing used immunoSEQ v3.0 at survey level. Sequencing was performed with immunoSEQ multiplex PCR; in TCRdb, only in-frame clones are kept and a portion is missing. The sample has 20,000 or so clones; roughly 79% are singletons. The sample in question was unsorted PBMCs, obtained at the start of antiretroviral therapy, before treatment. These TCRs come from a woman aged 18-35 years with HIV.

The rearrangement links TRBV6-1 to TRBJ2-3; D not resolved. Trimming pared 2 bases from V and 4 bases from J, leaving 13 bases between. Per the germline V gene, CDR1 is MNHNS and CDR2 is SASEGT. The CDR3 consists of 15 residues. The CDR3 nucleotides read TGTGCCAGCAGTGAATATTGGAGTCGGCCAGATACGCAGTATTTT. Translating gives CASSEYWSRPDTQYF.

This clone has a single count. V gene TRBV20-1 combines with J gene TRBJ2-7; a possible D gene is TRBD2 (5 bases). CDR1 is DFQATT, CDR2 SNEGSKA, per germline (reference sequence). V lost 5 bases to trimming and J lost 4 bases, with 9 bases between them. This CDR3 comprises 11 residues. The CDR3, as DNA: TGCAGTGCTGTACTAGGATACGAGCAGTACTTC. Its protein is CSAVLGYEQYF.

The V call is TRBV7-9, the J call TRBJ1-1, with D unclear. This CDR3 is 13 amino acids long. The germline V gene encodes CDR1 SEHNR and CDR2 FQNEAQ (reference sequence). Trimming removed 5 bases at V and 1 base at J, with 8 bases between. The CDR3 protein is CASSTYGNTEAFF. CDR3 nucleotides: TGTGCCAGCAGCACATATGGGAACACTGAAGCTTTCTTT.

Only one count was recorded for this clone. The chain is built from TRBV28 and TRBJ2-7; 10 positions match TRBD1. This CDR3 contains 14 residues. Trimming removed 8 bases from V and 7 bases from J; junction bases left unmatched: 11. Germline V gene lookup returns CDR1 MDHEN and CDR2 SYDVKM. CDR3 loop: CASWARTGGGEQYF. CDR3 DNA: TGTGCCAGCTGGGCGAGGACAGGGGGTGGAGAGCAGTACTTC.

The V and J genes are TRBV10-3 and TRBJ1-5, with D perhaps TRBD1 (5 bases). The CDR3 has 14 amino acids. Germline V gene data show CDR1 as ENHRY and CDR2 as SYGVKD. Trimming took off 2 bases at V and 4 bases at J, with 9 bases between the two ends. CDR3 in amino acids: CAISEPGSNQPQHF. CDR3 in DNA: TGTGCCATCAGTGAGCCAGGGAGTAATCAGCCCCAGCATTTT.

The chain carries TRBV15 and TRBJ1-4; D not certain. Between the trimmed V and J ends, which lost 1 base and 7 bases, there was a span of 10 bases. The germline V gene has CDR1 LNHNV and CDR2 YYDKDF (reference sequence). This CDR3 has 14 residues. CDR3 DNA: TGTGCCACCAGCAGAGGTCCAAATGGTGAAAAACTGTTTTTT. This gives the protein CATSRGPNGEKLFF.

V is TRBV7-2 and J is TRBJ1-1; D unclear. The germline CDR1 and CDR2 sequences are SGHTA and FQGNSA. Trimming shortened V by 1 base and J by 4 bases, and 7 bases separated the two germline ends. The CDR3 loop spans 13 amino acids. The CDR3 loop reads CASSLGVSTEAFF. CDR3 DNA sequence: TGTGCCAGCAGCTTAGGCGTCAGCACTGAAGCTTTCTTT.

The chain is built from TRBV11-2 and TRBJ2-5; D possibly matches TRBD1 or TRBD2 (5 bases each). The J call could be wrong; TRBJ2-7 is a better fit for the DNA end. In germline, CDR1 is SGHAT, CDR2 FQNNGV. There are 13 residues in the CDR3. In DNA, the CDR3 is TGTGCCAGCAGCTTACCAGGGAGATACGAGCAGTACTTC. Translated, it gives CASSLPGRYEQYF.

The sample holds a few counts of this clone. This rearrangement joins TRBV7-9 to TRBJ1-5, with a tentative D call TRBD1 (6 bases). Germline CDR1 is SEHNR and CDR2 is FQNEAQ (reference sequence). Trimming pared 1 base from V and 6 bases from J, leaving 13 bases between. The CDR3 extends over 15 amino acids. The CDR3 DNA reads TGTGCCAGCAGCTTAGTGGGGGCAGGGCGTCAGCCCCAGCATTTT. It specifies CASSLVGAGRQPQHF.

CDR3 protein: CASNHGTATNEKLFF. The CDR3 DNA reads as TGTGCCAGCAACCATGGGACAGCAACTAATGAAAAACTGTTTTTT. This chain connects TRBV7-9 to TRBJ1-4, with 7 bases fitting TRBD1. The V and J ends lost 7 bases and 0 bases, in that order; junction bases with no gene match: 5. Per germline, CDR1 SEHNR and CDR2 FQNEAQ (reference sequence). The CDR3 runs 15 residues.

The V gene is TRBV4-2, the J gene TRBJ2-2; 11 nucleotides align to TRBD1. Per germline, CDR1 LGHNA and CDR2 YNFKEQ. Trimming cost V 4 bases and J 0 bases; bases outside gene matches: 1. CDR3 size: 16 residues. The CDR3 bases are TGTGCCAGCAGCCGGGGACAGGGGGCGAACACCGGGGAGCTGTTTTTT. Residues: CASSRGQGANTGELFF.

The V and J genes are TRBV28 and TRBJ1-5; D gene unclear. V lost 2 bases, J lost 3 bases, and 8 bases lay in between. Germline CDR1 MDHEN, CDR2 SYDVKM. The CDR3 is made up of 14 amino acids. The CDR3 reads CASSLGRYNQPQHF. The CDR3 DNA follows: TGTGCCAGCAGTTTAGGGAGGTACAATCAGCCCCAGCATTTT.

A few counts support this clone. The chain links TRBV10-3 to TRBJ1-1; D uncertain. The CDR3 covers 12 residues. Germline loops: CDR1 ENHRY, CDR2 SYGVKD. V gave up 6 bases and J gave up 2 bases, with 7 bases separating them. In DNA form, the CDR3 reads TGTGCCATCAGAGGTCTTAACACTGAAGCTTTCTTT. Protein product: CAIRGLNTEAFF.

This clone was seen only once. The chain combines TRBV9 with TRBJ1-2; tentatively, D is TRBD1 (5 bases). Between the trimmed V and J ends, which lost 4 bases and 8 bases, there was a span of 18 bases. The CDR3 runs to 14 residues. CDR1 is SGDLS, CDR2 YYNGEE, per germline. The DNA for the CDR3 is TGTGCCAGCAGCTCAAATTCCGGGGGTGACGGCTACACCTTC. Amino acid sequence: CASSSNSGGDGYTF.

This chain joins TRBV20-1 and TRBJ2-5; D unclear. V dropped 5 bases and J dropped 4 bases, with 8 bases sitting between them. The germline V gene has CDR1 DFQATT and CDR2 SNEGSKA (reference sequence). The CDR3 loop spans 11 amino acids. The CDR3 spells CSARFPETQYF. The DNA for the CDR3 is TGCAGTGCTCGCTTCCCAGAGACCCAGTACTTC.

The rearrangement links TRBV28 to TRBJ1-2; a weak D match, TRBD1 (6 bases). The CDR3 is 15 amino acids. Between the trimmed V and J ends, which lost 7 bases and 2 bases, there was a span of 17 bases. CDR1 is MDHEN and CDR2 is SYDVKM in the germline V gene. The CDR3: CASTALGGGNYGYTF. In nucleotides, the CDR3 is TGTGCCAGCACCGCGCTGGGGGGGGGCAACTATGGCTACACCTTC.

This clone is a singleton in its sample. J is TRBJ2-2 and V is TRBV7-1; 8 positions match TRBD2. TRBV7-1 is marked as an open reading frame, function uncertain. The CDR3 contains 18 residues. With 6 bases clipped from V and 5 bases from J, the junction kept 17 bases outside the gene matches. In DNA, the CDR3 is TGTGCCAGCAGACCACAACGGGGGGGAGGGAGGGTTACCGGGGAGCTGTTTTTT. Protein product: CASRPQRGGGRVTGELFF.

In its sample, this clone is medium-sized. The chain carries TRBV5-6 and TRBJ1-4, with 12 bases aligning to TRBD1. The V gene end was trimmed by 4 bases and the J gene end by 9 bases; junction bases not matched to a gene: 7. The CDR3 spans 15 residues. Per the germline V gene, CDR1 is SGHDT and CDR2 is YYEEEE. The DNA for the CDR3 is TGTGCCAGCAGCCATGGGACAGGGGGCGCGAAAAAACTGTTTTTT. Translating it yields CASSHGTGGAKKLFF.

V and J are TRBV11-2 and TRBJ2-3, with D uncertain. V was pared by 3 bases and J by 7 bases, with 11 bases between. Germline V lookup: CDR1 SGHAT, CDR2 FQNNGV. The CDR3 is 13 residues long. This chain's CDR3 is CASSFTVLHTQYF. CDR3 coding DNA: TGTGCCAGCAGCTTCACGGTCCTACATACGCAGTATTTT.

The J gene is TRBJ2-5, the V gene TRBV27; 9 positions match TRBD1. CDR3 size: 15 residues. Germline V CDR1 and CDR2: MNHEY, SMNVEV (reference sequence). Trimming at V came to 4 bases and at J to 2 bases, leaving 5 bases not matched to a gene. The CDR3 here is CASSSPGTGQETQYF. Written as DNA, the CDR3 is TGTGCCAGCAGTTCCCCCGGGACAGGGCAAGAGACCCAGTACTTC.

This clone occurred once. The CDR3 bases are TGTGCCAGTACCCGGACTAGCGGGGGTTCCTACGAGCAGTACTTC. Its translation: CASTRTSGGSYEQYF. The chain joins TRBV19 to TRBJ2-7, with 13 bases lining up with TRBD2. Trimming cost V 7 bases and J 1 base; bases outside gene matches: 4. The CDR3 loop spans 15 amino acids. CDR1 is LNHDA and CDR2 is SQIVND in the germline V gene (reference sequence). The entire variable domain, with the rest obtained from reference TRBV19 and TRBJ2-7, is as follows: DGGITQSPKYLFRKEGQNVTLSCEQNLNHDAMYWYRQDPGQGLRLIYYSQIVNDFQKGDIAEGYSVSREKKESFPLTVTSAQKNPTAFYLCASTRTSGGSYEQYFGPGTRLTVT.

V and J are TRBV19 and TRBJ2-1, with 9 bases fitting TRBD2. Germline values: CDR1 LNHDA, CDR2 SQIVND (reference sequence). The trim removed 1 base at V and 5 bases at J, leaving 12 bases unmatched. This CDR3 contains 18 residues. CDR3 sequence: CASSIGPSGAGGNNEQFF. CDR3 nucleotide sequence: TGTGCCAGTAGTATAGGCCCCTCTGGCGCGGGAGGGAACAATGAGCAGTTCTTC.

The V call is TRBV28, the J call TRBJ1-5; no definite D call. Trimming pared 2 bases from V and 1 base from J, leaving 6 bases between. Germline V gene lookup returns CDR1 MDHEN and CDR2 SYDVKM. The CDR3 has 14 amino acids. Here the CDR3 DNA reads TGTGCCAGCAGTTTAGGTGTGAGCAATCAGCCCCAGCATTTT. Protein product: CASSLGVSNQPQHF.

Sample share makes this clone medium-sized. The J gene is TRBJ1-1, the V gene TRBV9; possibly TRBD1 for D (5 bases). This CDR3 region has 14 residues. Germline-derived CDR1 and CDR2 are SGDLS and YYNGEE. V shed 4 bases and J shed 5 bases, with 15 bases lying between them. DNA of the CDR3: TGTGCCAGCAGCTCTGAGGGGTTTGGGACTGAAGCTTTCTTT. Its translation is CASSSEGFGTEAFF.

This chain links TRBV5-1 with TRBJ2-7, with D perhaps TRBD2 (6 bases). Germline values: CDR1 SGHRS, CDR2 YFSETQ. The CDR3 runs to 14 residues. Between the trimmed V and J ends, which lost 0 bases and 5 bases, there was a span of 12 bases. This CDR3 is CASSLGRGLDEQYF. The CDR3 DNA reads TGCGCCAGCAGCTTGGGGAGGGGACTGGACGAGCAGTACTTC.

The chain employs TRBV18 and TRBJ1-1, with D perhaps TRBD1 (6 bases). Trimming took 0 bases from V and 0 from J, leaving 20 bases between them. Germline CDR1 reads KGHSH; CDR2 reads LQKENI. The CDR3 is 19 residues long. CDR3 sequence (DNA): TGTGCCAGCTCACCACCCGGGGGGGGCTCGGACGTTTTGAACACTGAAGCTTTCTTT. Encoded protein: CASSPPGGGSDVLNTEAFF.

The CDR3 protein is CASSPLQGRSYEQYF. CDR3 coding DNA: TGTGCCAGCAGTCCGCTGCAGGGCCGCTCCTACGAGCAGTACTTC. The chain is built from TRBV6-5 and TRBJ2-7; a weak D match, TRBD1 (5 bases). CDR3 size: 15 residues. Trimming left V 5 bases short and J 0 bases short, with 14 bases between. The germline V gene encodes CDR1 MNHEY and CDR2 SVGAGI.

The chain links TRBV4-2 to TRBJ2-3; no definite D call. Looked up from germline, CDR1 is LGHNA and CDR2 is YNFKEQ. The V gene lost 1 base and the J gene lost 0 bases, with 8 bases spanning the gap. This CDR3 contains 15 residues. CDR3 loop: CASSQALSSTDTQYF. CDR3 DNA sequence: TGTGCCAGCAGCCAAGCTCTTTCTAGCACAGATACGCAGTATTTT.

The chain links TRBV7-2 to TRBJ2-1; 8 positions match TRBD2. With 5 bases clipped from V and 6 bases from J, the junction kept 9 bases outside the gene matches. This CDR3 region has 15 residues. CDR1 is SGHTA, CDR2 FQGNSA, per germline. For the CDR3, the DNA is TGTGCCAGCAGCCCAAGCGGGAGTGGGTTCAATGAGCAGTTCTTC. Residues: CASSPSGSGFNEQFF.

The sample holds a few counts of this clone. The chain links TRBV6-1 to TRBJ2-5, with D unresolved. The CDR3 loop spans 14 amino acids. V lost 1 base to trimming and J lost 4 bases, with 10 bases between them. Per the germline V gene, CDR1 is MNHNS and CDR2 is SASEGT. DNA of the CDR3: TGTGCCAGCAGTGAAGGGTGGTCCGGAGAGACCCAGTACTTC. Protein product: CASSEGWSGETQYF.